Following are 14 T cell receptor beta chains from one sample sequenced in a study of kidney transplant recipient with SARS-CoV-2 infection (dated by TCRdb to about 2021). The sample's time point label, decoded: pre-pandemic baseline sample and day 111 after first positive SARS-CoV-2 test. The sample was run on an Illumina MiSeq. TCRdb trimmed public reads at Q25 via fastp, called clones via MiXCR and kept in-frame beta chains. CDR3 protein sequences are deduplicated, and each keeps its most common genes and DNA. Across this sample there are approximately 250,000 distinct CDR3 sequences, with about 30% seen only once. Around 7.8% of the sample rests with the top ten. Specimen: a blood sample, collected at baseline and on day 111 from a kidney transplant recipient. The receptor set was obtained from a male patient aged 30 to 40 who had COVID-19 and was a kidney transplant recipient. The graft donor may be the source of some T cells after a transplant.

This clonotype came up many times. This rearrangement joins TRBV3-1 to TRBJ1-1; no clear D gene. V lost 5 bases to trimming and J lost 4 bases, with 23 bases between them. CDR3 size: 17 residues. Germline V gene data show CDR1 as LGHDT and CDR2 as YNNKEL (reference sequence). CDR3 sequence reads: CASSMARPISIRTEAFF. CDR3 DNA: TGTGCCAGCAGCATGGCACGTCCCATTTCAATTCGCACTGAAGCTTTCTTT.

This clonotype has at least ten counts. The chain combines TRBV12-3 or TRBV12-4 with TRBJ1-4, with a weak D call TRBD1 (6 bases). The CDR3 spans 14 residues. Trimming took off 5 bases at V and 8 bases at J, with 15 bases between the two ends. Written as DNA, the CDR3 is TGTGCCAGCAGTCCGCTTAGGGGGGGGGAAAAACTGTTTTTT. This gives the protein CASSPLRGGEKLFF.

This clonotype was seen many times. Written as DNA, the CDR3 is TGTGGCAAATTCGTCAGGATAACACAAAGTCGGGCCAACGTCCTAACTTTC. Translation: CGKFVRITQSRANVLTF. The chain has TRBV8-2 and TRBJ2-6. TRBV8-2 is a documented pseudogene. This CDR3 has 17 amino acids.

There are many counts of this clonotype. This rearrangement joins TRBV7-2 to TRBJ2-4, with 7 bases identical to TRBD2. The length of the CDR3 is 13 residues. CDR1 and CDR2 from the germline V gene are SGHTA and FQGNSA. The J segment lost 5 bases and the V segment lost 3 bases, leaving 1 base of the junction unmatched. CDR3 in amino acids: CASSFRGENIQYF. The CDR3 nucleotides read TGTGCCAGCAGCTTTCGGGGGGAAAACATTCAGTACTTC.

J is TRBJ2-7 and V is TRBV11-2; TRBD1 might be the D (6 bases). V lost 5 bases, J lost 5 bases, and 16 bases lay in between. The germline CDR1 and CDR2 sequences are SGHAT and FQNNGV. This CDR3 comprises 14 residues. The chain's CDR3 is CASSPQLTGHEQYF. CDR3 in DNA: TGTGCCAGCAGCCCCCAGCTGACAGGCCACGAGCAGTACTTC. Combining the CDR3 with reference TRBV11-2 and TRBJ2-7 gives the whole variable domain EAGVAQSPRYKIIEKRQSVAFWCNPISGHATLYWYQQILGQGPKLLIQFQNNGVVDDSQLPKDRFSAERLKGVDSTLKIQPAKLEDSAVYLCASSPQLTGHEQYFGPGTRLTVT.

This clonotype came up many times. The chain combines TRBV30 with TRBJ1-2; D remains ambiguous. The germline gives CDR1 GTSNPN, CDR2 SVGIG (reference sequence). The CDR3 has 16 amino acids. V lost 2 bases and J 4 bases, leaving 20 bases between the germline ends. The CDR3 here is CAWSWVRYRKTYGYTF. CDR3 coding DNA: TGTGCCTGGAGTTGGGTGCGTTATAGAAAGACCTATGGCTACACCTTC.

This clonotype was found many times. This chain links TRBV9 with TRBJ2-6; no firm D call. CDR1 is SGDLS and CDR2 is YYNGEE in the germline V gene. The CDR3 sequence is 17 residues long. V gave up 7 bases and J gave up 5 bases, with 22 bases separating them. The CDR3 spells CASLPVLKQSRANVLTF. Written as DNA, the CDR3 is TGTGCCAGCCTGCCCGTACTCAAACAAAGTCGGGCCAACGTCCTGACTTTC.

This clonotype has just a few counts. The rearrangement uses TRBV6-5 and TRBJ2-1; 13 positions agree with TRBD2. Germline V CDR1 and CDR2: MNHEY, SVGAGI. The CDR3 contains 16 residues. Germline trimming cut 7 bases from V and 6 bases from J; bases unmatched to any gene: 9. In DNA form, the CDR3 reads TGTGCCAGCACCTACCGGACTAGCGGGAGTTCCAATGAGCAGTTCTTC. Its protein product is CASTYRTSGSSNEQFF.

The table lists this clonotype with many counts. The CDR3: CASSSTDWNEKLFF. The CDR3 coding sequence is TGTGCCAGCAGCTCCACGGACTGGAATGAAAAACTGTTTTTT. The V gene is TRBV6-5, the J gene TRBJ1-4; D remains unclear. V lost 6 bases to trimming and J lost 5 bases, with 13 bases between them. CDR1 MNHEY and CDR2 SVGAGI come from the germline V gene. The CDR3 is 14 amino acids.

A word on this clonotype: Mismatch with germline at one junction end may stem from a read error. J is TRBJ2-1 and V is TRBV7-2; 13 bases match TRBD2. CDR3 size: 16 residues. Germline CDR1 SGHTA, CDR2 FQGNSA. The chain's CDR3 is CASSEGLAGSYDEQFF. Here the CDR3 DNA reads TGTGCCAGCAGCGAGGGACTAGCGGGGTCCTACGATGAGCAGTTCTTC.

A word on this clonotype: Given a much more abundant clone one base away, this may be a read error. The rearrangement joins TRBV29-1 to TRBJ2-5, with 7 nucleotides matching TRBD1. The tail of the sequence fits TRBJ2-7 better, so the J call may be wrong. The CDR3 runs 16 residues. Germline loops: CDR1 SQVTM, CDR2 ANQGSEA. CDR3 sequence: CGGCTLDRQGSYEQYF. CDR3 nucleotide sequence: TGCGGCGGTTGCACTCTCGACCGACAGGGATCATACGAGCAGTACTTC.

This clonotype was seen many times. The chain links TRBV12-3 or TRBV12-4 to TRBJ1-6; 7 bases map to TRBD1. The CDR3 spans 13 residues. Trimming took 6 bases from V and 10 from J; bases not matched to a gene: 6. The CDR3 reads CASSLTGDSPLHF. CDR3 coding DNA: TGTGCCAGCAGCCTCACAGGGGACTCACCCCTCCACTTT.

Ten or more counts support this clonotype. The V call is TRBV5-5, the J call TRBJ1-4; D is ambiguous. Germline V gene lookup returns CDR1 SGHKS and CDR2 YYEKEE (reference sequence). This CDR3 has 13 residues. Trimming pared 6 bases from V and 7 bases from J, leaving 13 bases between. The CDR3, as DNA: TGTGCCAGCACCACGAGGGTCGCTGAAAAACTGTTTTTT. It specifies CASTTRVAEKLFF.

This clonotype has a count of ten or more. The chain is built from TRBV6-4 and TRBJ2-6; D not resolved. Between the trimmed V and J ends, which lost 0 bases and 0 bases, there was a span of 6 bases. The CDR3 sequence is 16 residues long. Germline V lookup: CDR1 MRHNA, CDR2 SNTAGT. Written as DNA, the CDR3 is TGTGCCAGCAGTGACTCTAAAGGCTCTGGGGCCAACGTCCTGACTTTC. Translation gives CASSDSKGSGANVLTF.